This T cell receptor beta chain was recovered during a study of CD8 T cells in Susac syndrome. Whole-study findings and limits: The relatively small number of individuals in the TCR sequencing and HLA analysis was acknowledged by the study.

As for this clonotype: Its specificity is not known.

The CDR3 runs to 15 residues. Trimming took 4 bases from V and 7 from J; bases not matched to a gene: 7. Germline V gene data show CDR1 as MDHEN and CDR2 as SYDVKM. RNA was extracted with the RNeasy kit, and a quantity of roughly 0.5 to 1 ug was reverse transcribed using random hexamers. TCRdb fed the immunoSEQ multiplex PCR reads into MiXCR, producing one record per CDR3 protein. The table lists 100,000 to 150,000 distinct CDR3 sequences, more than 90% of them singletons. The receptor's source is a human donor in good health. The chain combines TRBV28 with TRBJ2-2; 9 bases are a match to TRBD1. The sequencing sample was made of CD4+ T cells from PBMCs. CDR3 in amino acids: CASSYDRGAVGELFF. The CDR3 nucleotides are TGTGCCAGCAGTTACGACAGGGGGGCGGTCGGGGAGCTGTTTTTT. Using reference TRBV28 and TRBJ2-2 for the parts outside the CDR3, the full variable domain is DVKVTQSSRYLVKRTGEKVFLECVQDMDHENMFWYRQDPGLGLRLIYFSYDVKMKEKGDIPEGYSVSREKKERFSLILESASTNQTSMYLCASSYDRGAVGELFFGEGSRLTVL.